What follows are 25 T cell receptor beta chains derived from one specimen sequenced in a study of Graves' ophthalmopathy and Graves' hyperthyroidism. The TCR beta CDR3 regions underwent amplification from RNA transcripts. RT-PCR with HTBI primers came first, then second-round multiplex PCR. TCRdb re-analysed the multiplex PCR reads in MiXCR, keeping a single row per CDR3 protein. Found here are a few hundred thousand distinct CDR3 sequences, roughly 39% of them singletons; the top ten hold about 4.1%. The sample taken for sequencing was peripheral blood or thyroid tissue (not recorded which). Receptors were obtained from an adult man with Graves' hyperthyroidism.

This chain joins TRBV2 and TRBJ1-5; D may be TRBD1 (6 bases). V gave up 5 bases and J gave up 5 bases, with 13 bases separating them. Germline loops: CDR1 SNHLY, CDR2 FYNNEI. The CDR3 is made up of 14 amino acids. The CDR3 coding sequence is TGTGCCAGCAGTTATCTACAGGGCTATCAGCCCCAGCATTTT. Translation: CASSYLQGYQPQHF.

This chain uses TRBV7-9 with TRBJ2-7, with 8 bases identical to TRBD2. The germline CDR1 and CDR2 sequences are SEHNR and FQNEAQ (reference sequence). The CDR3 length is 17 residues. After removal of 5 bases from V and 9 bases from J, the junction contained 21 bases not matched to a gene. CDR3 in amino acids: CASSRRLARGLLLAQYF. The CDR3 DNA is TGTGCCAGCAGCCGCAGACTAGCGCGGGGCCTATTGCTCGCGCAGTACTTC.

At least ten counts were recorded for this clonotype. One junction end does not reproduce the germline sequence, and a read error may be involved. V gene TRBV7-7 combines with J gene TRBJ2-7, with 9 bases that match TRBD2. The CDR3 sequence is 17 residues long. Germline lookup yields CDR1 SSHAT and CDR2 FNYEAQ (reference sequence). The CDR3 DNA is TGTGCTAGCAGCTTAGATCGGAACGGGACTAGCCCCTACGAGCAGTACTTC. As protein: CASSLDRNGTSPYEQYF.

The V gene is TRBV5-1, the J gene TRBJ2-6, with TRBD1 matching 7 bases. The CDR3 has 18 residues. V lost 2 bases and J lost 0; bases outside the gene matches: 8. Germline loops: CDR1 SGHRS, CDR2 YFSETQ. The CDR3 here is CASSFSGQPSSGANVLTF. CDR3 nucleotide sequence: TGCGCCAGCAGCTTCTCGGGACAGCCAAGCTCTGGGGCCAACGTCCTGACTTTC. The whole variable domain, remainder taken from reference TRBV5-1 and TRBJ2-6, is KAGVTQTPRYLIKTRGQQVTLSCSPISGHRSVSWYQQTPGQGLQFLFEYFSETQRNKGNFPGRFSGRQFSNSRSEMNVSTLELGDSALYLCASSFSGQPSSGANVLTFGAGSRLTVL.

V usage is TRBV30 and J usage is TRBJ2-5; 8 nucleotides agree with TRBD1. Per germline, CDR1 GTSNPN and CDR2 SVGIG (reference sequence). The CDR3 loop spans 12 amino acids. J lost 6 bases, V lost 2 bases, and 2 bases had no gene match. CDR3 DNA: TGTGCCTGGAGTAGGACAGGGAAGACCCAGTACTTC. It encodes CAWSRTGKTQYF.

This chain links TRBV9 with TRBJ2-3; TRBD2 might be the D (5 bases). V was cut by 0 bases and J by 2 bases, with 10 bases left in between. There are 15 residues in the CDR3. The germline CDR1 and CDR2 sequences are SGDLS and YYNGEE. CDR3 residues: CASSVGERSTDTQYF. CDR3 DNA sequence: TGTGCCAGCAGCGTAGGGGAGCGGTCCACAGATACGCAGTATTTT.

In this sample, this clonotype is medium-sized. V and J are TRBV24-1 and TRBJ2-7; D possibly matches TRBD1 or TRBD2 (5 bases each). V was pared by 4 bases and J by 6 bases, with 12 bases between. Germline V gives CDR1 KGHDR, CDR2 SFDVKD. The CDR3 sequence is 13 residues long. CDR3 coding DNA: TGTGCCACCAGTGACTCTGGGACGCGCGAGCAGTACTTC. Translating it yields CATSDSGTREQYF.

The J gene is TRBJ2-3, the V gene TRBV10-3, with D tentatively TRBD1 (6 bases). The length of the CDR3 is 13 residues. Trimming removed 6 bases from V and 0 bases from J, with 7 bases in between. Germline V gives CDR1 ENHRY, CDR2 SYGVKD. The CDR3: CAIRDSSTDTQYF. The CDR3 nucleotides are TGTGCCATCAGGGACAGCAGCACAGATACGCAGTATTTT.

This chain's CDR3 is CASSVGAGPIQDGYTF. CDR3 sequence (DNA): TGTGCCAGCAGCGTAGGGGCAGGGCCCATCCAGGATGGCTACACCTTC. The chain carries TRBV9 and TRBJ1-2; tentative D call: TRBD1 (5 bases). Germline-derived CDR1 and CDR2 are SGDLS and YYNGEE. Deletions cut 0 bases from V and 6 bases from J, with 18 bases between. The CDR3 covers 16 residues.

This clonotype was detected ten times or more. The genes are TRBV7-9 and TRBJ1-5; D gene ambiguous. In germline, CDR1 is SEHNR, CDR2 FQNEAQ (reference sequence). Between the trimmed V and J ends, which lost 7 bases and 0 bases, there was a span of 16 bases. The CDR3 is 16 amino acids. The CDR3 reads CASIRGRVYSNQPQHF. Written as DNA, the CDR3 is TGTGCCAGCATCAGAGGCCGGGTTTATAGCAATCAGCCCCAGCATTTT. Filled out from reference TRBV7-9 and TRBJ1-5, the complete variable domain reads DTGVSQNPRHKITKRGQNVTFRCDPISEHNRLYWYRQTLGQGPEFLTYFQNEAQLEKSRLLSDRFSAERPKGSFSTLEIQRTEQGDSAMYLCASIRGRVYSNQPQHFGDGTRLSIL.

This clonotype was seen ten or more times. This sequence joins TRBV29-1 and TRBJ1-1, with TRBD1 identical over 10 bases. CDR1 SQVTM and CDR2 ANQGSEA come from the germline V gene. Trimming took 6 bases from V and 4 from J; bases not matched to a gene: 5. This CDR3 is built from 13 residues. CDR3: CSVGRTGGTEAFF. In DNA, the CDR3 is TGCAGCGTGGGACGGACAGGGGGCACTGAAGCTTTCTTT.

This clonotype was found many times. The CDR3 is CSVERGNSGGYTF. In DNA, the CDR3 is TGCAGCGTTGAAAGGGGTAATTCGGGAGGCTACACCTTC. V gene TRBV29-1 combines with J gene TRBJ1-2; a possible D gene is TRBD1 (5 bases). Per germline, CDR1 SQVTM and CDR2 ANQGSEA. The CDR3 covers 13 residues. Between the trimmed V and J ends, which lost 2 bases and 8 bases, there was a span of 15 bases.

This chain connects TRBV7-9 to TRBJ2-7; D is unresolved. This CDR3 comprises 13 residues. V dropped 5 bases and J dropped 6 bases, with 14 bases sitting between them. Germline loops: CDR1 SEHNR, CDR2 FQNEAQ (reference sequence). The CDR3: CASSPPTGPEQYF. CDR3 coding DNA: TGTGCCAGCAGCCCCCCGACGGGCCCCGAGCAGTACTTC.

This clonotype was recorded many times. The chain recombines TRBV7-9 with TRBJ2-5; D is possibly TRBD2 (5 bases). This CDR3 region has 15 residues. Trimming took 3 bases from V and 1 from J, leaving 12 bases between them. Germline V lookup: CDR1 SEHNR, CDR2 FQNEAQ (reference sequence). The DNA of the CDR3 is TGTGCCAGCAGCTTCGGAGCGACTATCCAAGAGACCCAGTACTTC. Amino acids: CASSFGATIQETQYF.

In regard to this clonotype: One end of the junction is discordant with germline, which a read error may explain. The chain recombines TRBV10-3 with TRBJ1-1; D is undetermined. This CDR3 has 13 residues. Germline V gene data show CDR1 as ENHRY and CDR2 as SYGVKD. The CDR3 nucleotides read TGTGCCATCCGTGACACCTCGAACACTGAAGCTTTCTTT. Its translation: CAIRDTSNTEAFF.

V usage is TRBV6-6 and J usage is TRBJ1-5; D gene ambiguous. Trimming left V 2 bases short and J 5 bases short, with 13 bases between. Germline values: CDR1 MNHNY, CDR2 SVGAGI (reference sequence). There are 15 residues in the CDR3. The CDR3 here is CASSYKAGRDQPQHF. The CDR3 DNA reads as TGTGCCAGCAGTTACAAGGCAGGTCGGGATCAGCCCCAGCATTTT.

This clonotype occurred a few times. This chain links TRBV2 with TRBJ1-2, with D perhaps matching TRBD1 (6 bases). Germline loops: CDR1 SNHLY, CDR2 FYNNEI. With 1 base removed from V and 4 bases from J, the gap between germline ends came to 16 bases. The CDR3 loop spans 16 amino acids. DNA of the CDR3: TGTGCCAGCAGTGAAGTCACTCGGAACAGGGCCTATGGCTACACCTTC. This translates into CASSEVTRNRAYGYTF.

As concerns this clonotype: Given the absence of the conserved phenylalanine or tryptophan at the CDR3 end, a read error is likely. The chain joins TRBV6-5 to TRBJ2-2, with D possibly matching TRBD2 (5 bases). Trimming stripped 6 bases from V and 4 bases from J, with 24 bases between. Germline V CDR1 and CDR2: MNHEY, SVGAGI. The CDR3 sequence is 18 residues long. The CDR3, as DNA: TGTGCCAGCAGCCGGGCGGGTATAGGAAGCCGGGCCACCGGGGAGCTGTTTCTT. Its protein is CASSRAGIGSRATGELFL.

The chain links TRBV28 to TRBJ2-5, with D uncertain. The ends were cut back, 5 bases at V and 4 bases at J, with 17 bases in the middle. Germline loops: CDR1 MDHEN, CDR2 SYDVKM. The CDR3 has 15 amino acids. The CDR3 here is CASSPGFGRRETQYF. CDR3 sequence (DNA): TGTGCCAGCAGTCCGGGCTTCGGGCGGCGAGAGACCCAGTACTTC.

This clonotype was found many times. V usage is TRBV12-3 or TRBV12-4 and J usage is TRBJ1-5; D is unresolved. The CDR3 has 14 residues. Trimming shortened V by 2 bases and J by 6 bases, and 11 bases separated the two germline ends. In nucleotides, the CDR3 is TGTGCCAGCAGTTTAAGCCCGGACGGTCAGCCCCAGCATTTT. It translates to CASSLSPDGQPQHF.

The chain uses TRBV25-1 and TRBJ2-5; 7 bases fit TRBD1. Germline V CDR1 and CDR2: MGHDK, SYGVNS. The CDR3 loop spans 12 amino acids. J lost 7 bases, V lost 4 bases, and 3 bases had no gene match. CDR3 amino acids: CASSVQGVTQYF. The CDR3 nucleotides read TGTGCCAGCAGTGTCCAGGGGGTGACCCAGTACTTC.

The rearrangement uses TRBV7-9 and TRBJ1-2; D may be TRBD1 (5 bases). Germline CDR1 and CDR2: SEHNR and FQNEAQ (reference sequence). V shed 5 bases and J shed 3 bases, with 22 bases lying between them. CDR3 length: 17 amino acids. The CDR3: CASSPSTGLGGDYGYTF. CDR3 coding DNA: TGTGCCAGCAGCCCATCAACAGGACTTGGGGGAGACTATGGCTACACCTTC.

This chain links TRBV29-1 with TRBJ1-1, with 10 nucleotides matching TRBD1. Germline V gene data show CDR1 as SQVTM and CDR2 as ANQGSEA. V lost 4 bases and J lost 4; bases outside the gene matches: 6. This CDR3 comprises 14 residues. In nucleotides, the CDR3 is TGCAGCGTTGGTGATGGGACAGGGGCCACTGAAGCTTTCTTT. It encodes CSVGDGTGATEAFF.

This clonotype was observed at least ten times. The gene calls are TRBV5-5 and TRBJ2-2, with 7 bases fitting TRBD1. This CDR3 has 13 amino acids. V lost 3 bases and J lost 6; bases outside the gene matches: 2. The germline CDR1 and CDR2 sequences are SGHKS and YYEKEE (reference sequence). CDR3 sequence: CASSWQGAGELFF. The CDR3 bases are TGTGCCAGCAGCTGGCAGGGGGCCGGGGAGCTGTTTTTT.

This chain joins TRBV25-1 and TRBJ1-2, with 9 nucleotides matching TRBD1. V shed 3 bases and J 3 bases; nucleotides not matched to a gene: 8. The CDR3 runs 16 residues. Germline V gene sequence: CDR1 MGHDK, CDR2 SYGVNS. The CDR3 region is CASSEAGTGFDYGYTF. DNA for the CDR3: TGTGCCAGCAGTGAGGCAGGGACAGGGTTCGACTATGGCTACACCTTC.